The next 27 T cell receptor beta chains were all read from a single sample in a study of shared clonotypes between healthy human individuals. CD45RO-negative, CCR7-positively selected cells formed the naive CD8 fraction, excluding terminally differentiated effector memory CD45RA+ cells. Clones were read by immunoSEQ multiplex PCR, and TCRdb kept only the in-frame ones, dropping some. The table includes about 1,900,000 clones, about 95% detected once. Material: naive CD8+ T cells sorted from blood. These receptors all stem from a man aged 18 to 30 in good health.

This clone was recorded once. The V gene is TRBV14, the J gene TRBJ2-7; unclear D gene. This CDR3 is built from 15 residues. The germline gives CDR1 SGHDN, CDR2 FVKESK. V gave up 2 bases and J gave up 3 bases, with 14 bases separating them. The CDR3 here is CASSQLSVMGYEQYF. CDR3 bases: TGTGCCAGCAGCCAATTGAGCGTGATGGGCTACGAGCAGTACTTC.

This clone was seen a single time. Other DNA sequences in the sample encode the same CDR3. The chain is built from TRBV6-1 and TRBJ2-3, with D perhaps TRBD1 (5 bases). The CDR3 totals 13 residues. Per the germline V gene, CDR1 is MNHNS and CDR2 is SASEGT. V was shortened by 4 bases and J by 3 bases, with 8 bases between the two germline ends. CDR3 DNA sequence: TGTGCCAGCAGTGGGGGCAGTACAGATACGCAGTATTTT. Translation gives CASSGGSTDTQYF.

The chain has TRBV27 and TRBJ2-7, with D unclear. CDR1 and CDR2 from the germline V gene are MNHEY and SMNVEV (reference sequence). This CDR3 has 12 residues. Between the trimmed V and J ends, which lost 5 bases and 4 bases, there was a span of 9 bases. The CDR3 here is CASSPYGYEQYF. In DNA, the CDR3 is TGTGCCAGCAGTCCGTACGGTTACGAGCAGTACTTC.

In its sample, this clone was seen a few times. This sample includes further DNA sequences coding for the same CDR3. The V and J genes are TRBV7-9 and TRBJ2-7; no reliable D call. V lost 0 bases, J lost 2 bases, and 5 bases lay in between. Germline V CDR1 and CDR2: SEHNR, FQNEAQ (reference sequence). The CDR3 totals 13 residues. The CDR3 reads CASSLAGTYEQYF. The CDR3 DNA sequence: TGTGCCAGCAGCTTAGCAGGGACCTACGAGCAGTACTTC.

This chain joins TRBV29-1 and TRBJ2-5; no definite D call. V lost 0 bases and J lost 2, with 13 bases in between. Germline assignment: CDR1 SQVTM and CDR2 ANQGSEA. The CDR3 spans 15 residues. CDR3 protein: CSVEDPELSQETQYF. For the CDR3, the DNA is TGCAGCGTTGAAGATCCAGAGCTATCTCAAGAGACCCAGTACTTC.

The chain's CDR3 is CASSLTGIEQFF. CDR3 sequence (DNA): TGTGCCAGCTCACTTACAGGGATTGAGCAGTTCTTC. The chain is built from TRBV18 and TRBJ2-1, with D possibly TRBD1 on 6 matching bases. The CDR3 runs to 12 residues. The ends were cut back, 4 bases at V and 9 bases at J, with 10 bases in the middle. Germline CDR1 KGHSH, CDR2 LQKENI.

The chain is built from TRBV7-8 and TRBJ2-7, with 7 positions matching TRBD1. The CDR3 totals 13 residues. The germline V gene has CDR1 SGHVS and CDR2 FQNEAQ. After removal of 5 bases from V and 5 bases from J, the junction contained 6 bases not matched to a gene. CDR3 sequence reads: CASSPGQVNEQYF. Written as DNA, the CDR3 is TGTGCCAGCAGCCCAGGACAGGTGAACGAGCAGTACTTC.

The chain carries TRBV29-1 and TRBJ2-1; 9 bases line up with TRBD2. This CDR3 comprises 15 residues. V shed 3 bases and J 10 bases; nucleotides not matched to a gene: 13. The V gene's germline CDR1 is SQVTM and CDR2 ANQGSEA. The CDR3 region is CSVENPGLAGVEQFF. CDR3 nucleotides: TGCAGCGTTGAGAATCCGGGACTAGCTGGCGTCGAGCAGTTCTTC.

The V gene is TRBV19, the J gene TRBJ2-6; D is perhaps TRBD2 (5 bases). Trimming removed 9 bases from V and 4 bases from J, with 16 bases in between. The CDR3 length is 15 residues. CDR1 is LNHDA and CDR2 is SQIVND in the germline V gene (reference sequence). The CDR3, as DNA: TGTGCCAGCCCCGAGGGTCGATTAGGGGCCAACGTCCTGACTTTC. Its protein product is CASPEGRLGANVLTF.

This clone has a single count. J is TRBJ2-5 and V is TRBV19; 8 nucleotides match TRBD2. The V gene end was trimmed by 5 bases and the J gene end by 5 bases; junction bases not matched to a gene: 10. Germline CDR1 reads LNHDA; CDR2 reads SQIVND (reference sequence). This CDR3 contains 15 residues. This chain's CDR3 is CASSSTSTSAETQYF. In DNA, the CDR3 is TGTGCCAGTAGTTCAACTTCGACTAGCGCGGAGACCCAGTACTTC. Full variable domain (rest looked up from reference TRBV19 and TRBJ2-5): DGGITQSPKYLFRKEGQNVTLSCEQNLNHDAMYWYRQDPGQGLRLIYYSQIVNDFQKGDIAEGYSVSREKKESFPLTVTSAQKNPTAFYLCASSSTSTSAETQYFGPGTRLLVL.

As to this clone: The sample holds other DNA sequences that translate to the same CDR3. This chain links TRBV6-5 with TRBJ2-2; D not certain. CDR1 and CDR2 (germline): MNHEY, SVGAGI. The V end lost 3 bases, the J end lost 0 bases, and 2 bases lay between the germline ends. The CDR3 spans 13 residues. The CDR3 nucleotides are TGTGCCAGCAGTTATACGAACACCGGGGAGCTGTTTTTT. Its translation is CASSYTNTGELFF.

The chain couples TRBV7-2 to TRBJ2-7; perhaps D is TRBD1 or TRBD2 (5 bases each). Trimming cost V 5 bases and J 5 bases, with 22 bases left between them. CDR3 length: 16 residues. Germline lookup yields CDR1 SGHTA and CDR2 FQGNSA. This CDR3 is CASSPHKGRIWNEQYF. In DNA form, the CDR3 reads TGTGCCAGCAGCCCTCATAAGGGACGGATCTGGAACGAGCAGTACTTC.

The V call is TRBV5-6, the J call TRBJ2-1; the D gene is possibly TRBD2 (5 bases). Trimming stripped 5 bases from V and 2 bases from J, with 11 bases between. The CDR3 has 14 residues. Germline V lookup: CDR1 SGHDT, CDR2 YYEEEE. CDR3 protein: CASSSVLTYNEQFF. The CDR3 nucleotides read TGTGCCAGCAGTAGCGTCCTTACCTACAATGAGCAGTTCTTC.

The gene calls are TRBV27 and TRBJ1-1, with D unclear. The CDR3 runs 17 residues. Germline CDR1 and CDR2: MNHEY and SMNVEV (reference sequence). V was clipped by 5 bases and J by 2 bases, with 21 bases between them. Written as DNA, the CDR3 is TGTGCCAGCAGTCCGTCCGTGAGTAGGGCGCCTAACACTGAAGCTTTCTTT. This encodes CASSPSVSRAPNTEAFF.

This chain connects TRBV5-6 to TRBJ1-4, with D perhaps TRBD1 (6 bases). Trimming pared 2 bases from V and 1 base from J, leaving 15 bases between. This CDR3 spans 17 amino acids. The germline gives CDR1 SGHDT, CDR2 YYEEEE. The CDR3 sequence is CASSLRQVGRTNEKLFF. DNA for the CDR3: TGTGCCAGCAGCTTACGACAGGTCGGGCGAACTAATGAAAAACTGTTTTTT. Full variable domain (rest looked up from reference TRBV5-6 and TRBJ1-4): DAGVTQSPTHLIKTRGQQVTLRCSPKSGHDTVSWYQQALGQGPQFIFQYYEEEERQRGNFPDRFSGHQFPNYSSELNVNALLLGDSALYLCASSLRQVGRTNEKLFFGSGTQLSVL.

A word on this clone: This may be a read error, as it is one base from a much larger clone. This same CDR3 is encoded by further DNA sequences in the sample. The gene calls are TRBV27 and TRBJ2-7; D unclear. Trimming took 4 bases from V and 4 from J, leaving 5 bases between them. The CDR3 contains 11 residues. The germline CDR1 and CDR2 sequences are MNHEY and SMNVEV (reference sequence). CDR3 sequence reads: CASSSSYEQYF. CDR3 DNA: TGTGCCAGCAGTTCCTCGTACGAGCAGTACTTC.

The rearrangement joins TRBV2 to TRBJ1-3; D is unresolved. From germline, CDR1 is SNHLY and CDR2 FYNNEI. V was trimmed by 5 bases and J by 4 bases, leaving 9 bases between them. This CDR3 is built from 13 residues. CDR3 bases: TGTGCCAGCAGTAGACCCGAGGGAAACACCATATATTTT. It specifies CASSRPEGNTIYF. Variable domain in full (rest from reference TRBV2 and TRBJ1-3): EPEVTQTPSHQVTQMGQEVILRCVPISNHLYFYWYRQILGQKVEFLVSFYNNEISEKSEIFDDQFSVERPDGSNFTLKIRSTKLEDSAMYFCASSRPEGNTIYFGEGSWLTVV.

V gene TRBV9 combines with J gene TRBJ1-1, with TRBD1 as a possible D gene (6 bases). CDR3 length equals 16 residues. The germline CDR1 and CDR2 sequences are SGDLS and YYNGEE. V lost 2 bases, J lost 1 base, and 15 bases lay in between. CDR3 residues: CASSVNREEPNTEAFF. In DNA form, the CDR3 reads TGTGCCAGCAGCGTTAACAGGGAGGAGCCGAACACTGAAGCTTTCTTT.

The chain recombines TRBV27 with TRBJ2-5, with D perhaps TRBD2 (6 bases). The CDR3 spans 14 residues. Trimming removed 2 bases from V and 9 bases from J, with 16 bases in between. The germline CDR1 and CDR2 sequences are MNHEY and SMNVEV (reference sequence). In DNA form, the CDR3 reads TGTGCCAGCAGTTTACACCCCACGGGAGCTCCCCAGTACTTC. Its protein product is CASSLHPTGAPQYF.

The genes are TRBV7-9 and TRBJ2-2, with a possible D match to TRBD2 (5 bases). Deletions cut 2 bases from V and 0 bases from J, with 16 bases between. The CDR3 consists of 18 residues. CDR1 is SEHNR and CDR2 is FQNEAQ in the germline V gene (reference sequence). Written as DNA, the CDR3 is TGTGCCAGCAGCTTAATTCGGGGAAAATCAGCGAACACCGGGGAGCTGTTTTTT. It translates to CASSLIRGKSANTGELFF.

The CDR3 region is CASTETGTSFETQYF. For the CDR3, the DNA is TGTGCCAGCACCGAAACCGGGACTAGCTTTGAGACCCAGTACTTC. The chain combines TRBV9 with TRBJ2-5; TRBD2 matches at 9 bases. The germline V gene encodes CDR1 SGDLS and CDR2 YYNGEE. The length of the CDR3 is 15 residues. V trimming: 6 bases; J trimming: 5 bases; junction bases outside the gene matches: 11.

The chain is built from TRBV2 and TRBJ1-6; no firm D call. V gave up 5 bases and J gave up 9 bases, with 5 bases separating them. The CDR3 runs to 11 residues. CDR1 and CDR2 (germline): SNHLY, FYNNEI. The DNA of the CDR3 is TGTGCCAGCAGTTTAAGTTCACCCCTCCACTTT. It codes for CASSLSSPLHF.

The chain has TRBV5-1 and TRBJ2-7, with a weak D call TRBD2 (5 bases). Germline CDR1 reads SGHRS; CDR2 reads YFSETQ. The CDR3 is 13 amino acids. Trimming took off 5 bases at V and 0 bases at J, with 9 bases between the two ends. The CDR3 region is CASRERVSYEQYF. For the CDR3, the DNA is TGCGCCAGCAGGGAGAGGGTCTCCTACGAGCAGTACTTC.

The chain is built from TRBV5-6 and TRBJ1-2; 7 bases are shared with TRBD1. This CDR3 is 15 amino acids long. Germline V lookup: CDR1 SGHDT, CDR2 YYEEEE. Losses at the gene ends were 0 bases for V and 3 bases for J; bases not matched to a gene: 5. For the CDR3, the DNA is TGTGCCAGCAGCTTGGGGGACAGTTCTCACTATGGCTACACCTTC. Amino acid sequence: CASSLGDSSHYGYTF.

Comments on this clone: Other DNA sequences in this sample translate to the same CDR3. The genes are TRBV28 and TRBJ2-5; D is unclear. The germline V and J ends were trimmed by 6 bases and 2 bases, with 4 bases remaining between them. CDR1 MDHEN and CDR2 SYDVKM come from the germline V gene. The CDR3 is 11 residues long. CDR3 nucleotides: TGTGCCAGCAGCAGTCAAGAGACCCAGTACTTC. This gives the protein CASSSQETQYF.

This chain links TRBV11-2 with TRBJ1-2, with 7 positions matching TRBD1. Unmatched junction bases numbered 11, after V lost 5 bases and J lost 5 bases. The CDR3 contains 15 residues. The germline CDR1 and CDR2 sequences are SGHAT and FQNNGV. The CDR3 sequence is CASSIPGTDRYGYTF. As DNA, the CDR3 is TGTGCCAGCAGCATCCCCGGGACAGACAGATATGGCTACACCTTC.

In this sample, this clone turned up a few times. The V call is TRBV5-1, the J call TRBJ2-2, with D unclear. With 6 bases removed from V and 6 bases from J, the gap between germline ends came to 15 bases. The CDR3 has 14 residues. Germline CDR1 SGHRS, CDR2 YFSETQ. The CDR3 coding sequence is TGCGCCAGCACCGGGTTCCCACAATCCGGGGAGCTGTTTTTT. It encodes CASTGFPQSGELFF.